One and the same sample provided the 30 T cell receptor beta chains below, sequenced in a study of identical twins. In TCRdb, the 5' RACE reads were re-called with MiXCR into one record per CDR3 protein. The table shows some 300,000 distinct CDR3 sequences, with about 12% occurring only once. The same data also contributed to another study, on yellow fever vaccine responses in identical twins.

The sequencing sample was made of CD8+ T cells sorted from blood. These receptors were collected from a woman under 30 in good health.

This clonotype turned up a few times. V usage is TRBV7-9 and J usage is TRBJ2-1; D might be TRBD1 or TRBD2, each matching 6 bases. Germline CDR1 and CDR2: SEHNR and FQNEAQ (reference sequence). CDR3 length: 12 residues. V shed 5 bases and J shed 10 bases, with 12 bases lying between them. CDR3 DNA sequence: TGTGCCAGCAGCGAGGGGGGATACGAGCAGTTCTTC. Amino acid sequence: CASSEGGYEQFF.

This clonotype was seen ten or more times. The chain couples TRBV12-3 or TRBV12-4 to TRBJ2-7, with D perhaps being TRBD1 or TRBD2 (5 bases each). This CDR3 comprises 13 residues. V was shortened by 6 bases and J by 0 bases, with 9 bases between the two germline ends. The CDR3, as DNA: TGTGCCAGCAGCTGGGACGGCTCCTACGAGCAGTACTTC. This translates into CASSWDGSYEQYF.

This clonotype was detected only a few times. The chain is built from TRBV7-9 and TRBJ2-4; 8 positions match TRBD2. CDR3 length equals 13 residues. From germline, CDR1 is SEHNR and CDR2 FQNEAQ (reference sequence). Losses at the gene ends were 3 bases for V and 8 bases for J; bases not matched to a gene: 3. CDR3: CASSFPGGHIQYF. CDR3 in DNA: TGTGCCAGCAGCTTCCCGGGGGGGCACATTCAGTACTTC.

This clonotype was found many times. The chain joins TRBV6-5 to TRBJ2-3; D is unresolved. Trimming took off 2 bases at V and 4 bases at J, with 10 bases between the two ends. The germline V gene has CDR1 MNHEY and CDR2 SVGAGI. The CDR3 length is 14 residues. CDR3 region: CASSYGRGADTQYF. In DNA, the CDR3 is TGTGCCAGCAGTTACGGGCGAGGCGCAGATACGCAGTATTTT.

This clonotype was observed a few times. This rearrangement joins TRBV7-9 to TRBJ1-5; D gene ambiguous. Germline CDR1 and CDR2: SEHNR and FQNEAQ (reference sequence). Trimming cost V 6 bases and J 7 bases, with 10 bases left between them. The CDR3 totals 12 residues. CDR3 in amino acids: CASSAGGQPQHF. The CDR3 DNA reads as TGTGCCAGCAGTGCAGGAGGCCAGCCCCAGCATTTT.

This clonotype has just a few counts. The chain uses TRBV19 and TRBJ1-1; TRBD1 is a possible D gene (6 bases). The germline gives CDR1 LNHDA, CDR2 SQIVND (reference sequence). This CDR3 region has 16 residues. The V gene lost 6 bases and the J gene lost 5 bases, with 22 bases spanning the gap. The CDR3 nucleotides read TGTGCCAGTAGCATCGCAGGACGGGGGCCTCTGACTGAAGCTTTCTTT. The encoded protein is CASSIAGRGPLTEAFF.

This clonotype occurred a few times. The rearrangement uses TRBV27 and TRBJ1-6; D gene unclear. CDR1 and CDR2 from the germline V gene are MNHEY and SMNVEV (reference sequence). There are 16 residues in the CDR3. Trimming took 0 bases from V and 4 from J, leaving 10 bases between them. CDR3 in amino acids: CASSLSTPLYNSPLHF. The CDR3 nucleotides read TGTGCCAGCAGTTTATCTACACCTCTTTATAATTCACCCCTCCACTTT.

This clonotype showed up many times. The CDR3 is CSCLEREGNTIYF. The DNA for the CDR3 is TGCAGCTGCTTGGAGAGGGAAGGAAACACCATATATTTT. The chain has TRBV29-1 and TRBJ1-3; D not certain. Deletions cut 8 bases from V and 4 bases from J, with 15 bases between. Germline V gives CDR1 SQVTM, CDR2 ANQGSEA. The CDR3 spans 13 residues. Full variable domain (remainder filled in from reference TRBV29-1 and TRBJ1-3): SAVISQKPSRDICQRGTSLTIQCQVDSQVTMMFWYRQQPGQSLTLIATANQGSEATYESGFVIDKFPISRPNLTFSTLTVSNMSPEDSSIYLCSCLEREGNTIYFGEGSWLTVV.

The V and J genes are TRBV7-8 and TRBJ2-1; TRBD1 is a possible D gene (5 bases). Germline V gene data show CDR1 as SGHVS and CDR2 as FQNEAQ. V lost 4 bases and J lost 12, with 16 bases in between. CDR3 length equals 13 residues. CDR3 DNA: TGTGCCAGCAGCTCGACAATTAGGGGCGGGCAGTTCTTC. Residues: CASSSTIRGGQFF.

This clonotype was seen only a few times. The chain is built from TRBV10-3 and TRBJ2-7, with D possibly being TRBD1 or TRBD2 (5 bases each). V lost 3 bases to trimming and J lost 5 bases, with 20 bases between them. Germline loops: CDR1 ENHRY, CDR2 SYGVKD. CDR3 size: 16 residues. Here the CDR3 reads CAISDSGTLGVHEQYF. The CDR3 nucleotides are TGTGCCATCAGTGATTCGGGGACCCTAGGGGTCCACGAGCAGTACTTC.

The chain joins TRBV7-6 to TRBJ2-2, with 11 bases identical to TRBD1. The trim removed 5 bases at V and 5 bases at J, leaving 4 bases unmatched. The CDR3 spans 15 residues. Per the germline V gene, CDR1 is SGHVS and CDR2 is FNYEAQ. The CDR3 bases are TGTGCCAGCAGCAGGGACAGGGGGATTACCGGGGAGCTGTTTTTT. Its protein is CASSRDRGITGELFF.

This chain connects TRBV24-1 to TRBJ2-2; 12 positions agree with TRBD1. V lost 1 base to trimming and J lost 7 bases; unmatched junction nucleotides: 3. Germline values: CDR1 KGHDR, CDR2 SFDVKD. The CDR3 totals 16 residues. The CDR3 nucleotides are TGTGCCACCAGTGATTTTGGGACAGGGGGCCGCGGGGAGCTGTTTTTT. Protein product: CATSDFGTGGRGELFF.

The chain recombines TRBV15 with TRBJ1-1; 7 nucleotides match TRBD1. V lost 7 bases, J lost 3 bases, and 17 bases stayed unmatched. This CDR3 has 17 residues. CDR1 LNHNV and CDR2 YYDKDF come from the germline V gene (reference sequence). The CDR3 region has the DNA TGTGCCACCACCCAAATGGCCACAGGGGCCAGGGACACTGAAGCTTTCTTT. It specifies CATTQMATGARDTEAFF.

The V gene is TRBV11-2, the J gene TRBJ2-3; D may be TRBD1 (5 bases). V was pared by 1 base and J by 5 bases, with 13 bases between. This CDR3 is 15 amino acids long. Germline V gene sequence: CDR1 SGHAT, CDR2 FQNNGV. DNA of the CDR3: TGTGCCAGCAGCTTAGGTCAGGCCCAGGGAGATACGCAGTATTTT. Encoded protein: CASSLGQAQGDTQYF.

This chain connects TRBV29-1 to TRBJ2-1; D is perhaps TRBD1 or TRBD2 (5 bases each). The CDR3 runs to 12 residues. V was trimmed by 8 bases and J by 3 bases, leaving 11 bases between them. Germline V CDR1 and CDR2: SQVTM, ANQGSEA. This chain's CDR3 is CSQGRSYNEQFF. In DNA form, the CDR3 reads TGCAGCCAGGGACGGAGCTACAATGAGCAGTTCTTC.

In its sample, this clonotype was seen many times. The V gene is TRBV28, the J gene TRBJ2-1, with D tentatively TRBD2 (6 bases). Trimming stripped 4 bases from V and 8 bases from J, with 24 bases between. The CDR3 runs 17 residues. The germline V gene encodes CDR1 MDHEN and CDR2 SYDVKM. CDR3 DNA sequence: TGTGCCAGCAGTTCCCGCCACAGTCAGCTCGGGGGTGATGAGCAGTTCTTC. Translation: CASSSRHSQLGGDEQFF.

This clonotype was detected only a few times. This chain uses TRBV13 with TRBJ2-5; D possibly uses TRBD1 or TRBD2 (5 bases each). Trimming took 0 bases from V and 5 from J, leaving 10 bases between them. Germline CDR1 PRHDT, CDR2 FYEKMQ (reference sequence). CDR3 size: 14 residues. CDR3 DNA sequence: TGTGCCAGCAGCTTAGGTCGGGGCTACGAGACCCAGTACTTC. This translates into CASSLGRGYETQYF. Full variable domain (outside the CDR3, taken from reference TRBV13 and TRBJ2-5): AAGVIQSPRHLIKEKRETATLKCYPIPRHDTVYWYQQGPGQDPQFLISFYEKMQSDKGSIPDRFSAQQFSDYHSELNMSSLELGDSALYFCASSLGRGYETQYFGPGTRLLVL.

This chain joins TRBV13 and TRBJ1-1; a possible D gene is TRBD1 (5 bases). Deletions cut 5 bases from V and 8 bases from J, with 12 bases between. Germline CDR1 is PRHDT and CDR2 is FYEKMQ (reference sequence). The CDR3 has 12 amino acids. CDR3 sequence (DNA): TGTGCCAGCAGCGATAACCGGGGGGAAGCTTTCTTT. Protein product: CASSDNRGEAFF. The full variable domain, its missing parts supplied by reference TRBV13 and TRBJ1-1, is AAGVIQSPRHLIKEKRETATLKCYPIPRHDTVYWYQQGPGQDPQFLISFYEKMQSDKGSIPDRFSAQQFSDYHSELNMSSLELGDSALYFCASSDNRGEAFFGQGTRLTVV.

In its sample, this clonotype was seen a few times. The V gene is TRBV4-2, the J gene TRBJ2-7; TRBD2 matches 8 bases. The CDR3 consists of 15 residues. V was pared by 0 bases and J by 4 bases, with 5 bases of the junction left unmatched. Germline V gene sequence: CDR1 LGHNA, CDR2 YNFKEQ. The CDR3 region has the DNA TGTGCCAGCAGCCAAGAAAGCGGGGGACAATACGAGCAGTACGTC. Its protein product is CASSQESGGQYEQYV.

The CDR3 is CASSREDTQYF. The CDR3 DNA is TGTGCCAGCAGCCGTGAAGATACGCAGTATTTT. This chain links TRBV13 with TRBJ2-3; D gene unclear. Trimming took off 5 bases at V and 5 bases at J, with 5 bases between the two ends. The germline CDR1 and CDR2 sequences are PRHDT and FYEKMQ (reference sequence). This CDR3 contains 11 residues.

This clonotype was recorded a few times. V is TRBV11-2 and J is TRBJ1-2; tentative D call: TRBD1 (6 bases). CDR1 and CDR2 from the germline V gene are SGHAT and FQNNGV. CDR3 length equals 14 residues. The V end lost 3 bases, the J end lost 8 bases, and 16 bases lay between the germline ends. DNA of the CDR3: TGTGCCAGCAGCTTCGAGGGGGACTTGGGCGGCTACACCTTC. It translates to CASSFEGDLGGYTF.

The chain recombines TRBV9 with TRBJ2-5; 12 nucleotides agree with TRBD1. The CDR3 has 16 residues. V dropped 3 bases and J dropped 5; count of bases not matched to a gene: 8. CDR1 is SGDLS, CDR2 YYNGEE, per germline. In DNA form, the CDR3 reads TGTGCCAGCAGCGCCCCCGGGACAGGGGGCCGGGAGACCCAGTACTTC. This encodes CASSAPGTGGRETQYF.

The chain combines TRBV29-1 with TRBJ2-1, with TRBD2 matching over 7 bases. Germline V CDR1 and CDR2: SQVTM, ANQGSEA. The junction had 17 bases not matched to a gene; V was cut back by 7 bases and J by 8 bases. This CDR3 is built from 15 residues. CDR3 sequence (DNA): TGCAGCGCACAACGTGGCGGGAGTAGGTACGATGAGCAGTTCTTC. Its translation is CSAQRGGSRYDEQFF.

The genes are TRBV28 and TRBJ2-7; a weak D match, TRBD2 (5 bases). V dropped 2 bases and J dropped 3 bases, with 11 bases sitting between them. The CDR3 sequence is 14 residues long. The germline V gene encodes CDR1 MDHEN and CDR2 SYDVKM. In DNA form, the CDR3 reads TGTGCCAGCAGTTTAGGAACTAGGATCTACGAGCAGTACTTC. It yields the protein CASSLGTRIYEQYF.

This chain links TRBV5-1 with TRBJ2-5; the D gene could be TRBD1 or TRBD2 (5 bases each). The CDR3 is 13 residues long. Between the trimmed V and J ends, which lost 6 bases and 3 bases, there was a span of 12 bases. Germline V gives CDR1 SGHRS, CDR2 YFSETQ. CDR3 residues: CASNERGKETQYF. CDR3 DNA: TGCGCCAGCAACGAGAGGGGAAAAGAGACCCAGTACTTC.

This clonotype was seen a handful of times. The chain is built from TRBV28 and TRBJ2-1, with a weak D call TRBD1 (5 bases). The germline CDR1 and CDR2 sequences are MDHEN and SYDVKM. CDR3 length: 16 residues. With 3 bases removed from V and 3 bases from J, the gap between germline ends came to 15 bases. The CDR3 DNA reads TGTGCCAGCAGTTTGCGTGCAGGGCGAGACTACAATGAGCAGTTCTTC. This sequence encodes CASSLRAGRDYNEQFF.

This sequence joins TRBV20-1 and TRBJ2-7; no definite D call. The CDR3 is 16 amino acids. Germline V gene lookup returns CDR1 DFQATT and CDR2 SNEGSKA (reference sequence). Deletions cut 2 bases from V and 0 bases from J, with 17 bases between. CDR3 in DNA: TGCAGTGCTAGAAGAAGTGAGAGTCCCACCTCCTACGAGCAGTACGTC. It is translated as CSARRSESPTSYEQYV.

This clonotype appeared a few times. The chain links TRBV12-3 or TRBV12-4 to TRBJ2-5; the D gene could be TRBD1 or TRBD2 (5 bases each). The CDR3 has 17 residues. The V gene lost 6 bases and the J gene lost 1 base, with 21 bases spanning the gap. Here the CDR3 reads CASSPLGTRGAQETQYF. CDR3 in DNA: TGTGCCAGCAGCCCGCTGGGCACCCGAGGGGCCCAAGAGACCCAGTACTTC.

The table lists this clonotype with a count of one. The V gene is TRBV7-9, the J gene TRBJ2-1; D call uncertain. The CDR3 has 16 residues. Between the trimmed V and J ends, which lost 1 base and 0 bases, there was a span of 10 bases. CDR1 and CDR2 from the germline V gene are SEHNR and FQNEAQ (reference sequence). CDR3 DNA: TGTGCCAGCAGCTTAGGGCTACCCCCCTCCTACAATGAGCAGTTCTTC. This encodes CASSLGLPPSYNEQFF.

The rearrangement links TRBV6-2 or TRBV6-3 to TRBJ2-1; 8 positions match TRBD2. The CDR3 totals 17 residues. The junction had 17 bases not matched to a gene; V was cut back by 4 bases and J by 9 bases. Looked up from germline, CDR1 is MNHEY and CDR2 is SVGEGT. The CDR3 DNA sequence: TGTGCCAGCAGTTCCCCCCGGGAGGGGATAGAGGGGGGTGAGCAGTTCTTC. As protein: CASSSPREGIEGGEQFF.